The clone carrying this T cell receptor (beta chain) has only a few counts. What it binds is unknown. This sample is drawn from a study of T cells in Graves' hyperthyroidism and ophthalmopathy. Overall study: At initial diagnosis, before any treatment had begun, peripheral blood was obtained.

Not enrolled were patients with uncontrolled infection, other autoimmune disease, pregnancy or lactation. Study-wide points: The model forecast ophthalmopathy, anticipating it by a median around 6.5 months before onset.

Researchers amplified the TCR beta CDR3 regions from RNA transcripts. TCR CDR3 underwent first-round RT-PCR with the HTBI primer set. MiXCR, run by TCRdb on the multiplex PCR reads, gives a single entry per CDR3 protein. This sample has some 300,000 distinct CDR3 sequences, with roughly 19% found just once. The CDR3 totals 15 residues. V lost 4 bases and J lost 4, with 16 bases in between. The germline V gene has CDR1 SEHNR and CDR2 FQNEAQ (reference sequence). The sample consisted of blood. The sequence derives from a man in his forties or fifties with Graves' ophthalmopathy. This rearrangement joins TRBV7-9 to TRBJ2-5; D may match TRBD1 or TRBD2 (7 bases each). CDR3 protein: CASSYRTGGRETQYF. Written as DNA, the CDR3 is TGTGCCAGCAGCTACCGGACAGGCGGGAGAGAGACCCAGTACTTC.